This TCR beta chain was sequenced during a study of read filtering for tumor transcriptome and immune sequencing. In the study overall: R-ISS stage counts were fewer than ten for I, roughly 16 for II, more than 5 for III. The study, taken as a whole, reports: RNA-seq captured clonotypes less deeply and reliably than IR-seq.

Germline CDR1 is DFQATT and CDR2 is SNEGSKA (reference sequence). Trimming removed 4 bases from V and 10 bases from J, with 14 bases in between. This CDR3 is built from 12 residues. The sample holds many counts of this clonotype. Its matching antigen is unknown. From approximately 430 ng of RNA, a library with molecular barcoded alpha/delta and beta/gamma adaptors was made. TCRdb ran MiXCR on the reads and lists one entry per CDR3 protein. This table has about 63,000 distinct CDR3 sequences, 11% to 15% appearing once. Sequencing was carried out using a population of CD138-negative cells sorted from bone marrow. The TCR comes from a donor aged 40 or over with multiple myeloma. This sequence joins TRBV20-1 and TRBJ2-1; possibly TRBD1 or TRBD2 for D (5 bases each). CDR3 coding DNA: TGCAGTGCTACGCCCGTGGGGACGGAGCAGTTCTTC. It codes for CSATPVGTEQFF.